Listed here are 9 T cell receptor beta chains from one sample, sequenced in a study of cytomegalovirus exposure and HLA in healthy donors. Generated by immunoSEQ multiplex PCR, the TCRdb table keeps only in-frame clones and is missing some. The profile shows under 75,000 clones, around 95% of them singletons. Sequenced sample: PBMCs. The receptors derive from a woman younger than 30 in good health and CMV-seropositive.

V gene TRBV11-3 combines with J gene TRBJ2-2, with 10 bases fitting TRBD1. V lost 5 bases to trimming and J lost 3 bases; unmatched junction nucleotides: 12. This CDR3 is built from 18 residues. The germline CDR1 and CDR2 sequences are SGHNT and YENEEA. The CDR3, as DNA: TGTGCCAGCAGCCCTCAAGCACTCGGGACAGGGGACACCGGGGAGCTGTTTTTT. This gives the protein CASSPQALGTGDTGELFF.

The chain has TRBV5-1 and TRBJ2-7; 9 nucleotides match TRBD2. Trimming at V came to 4 bases and at J to 2 bases, leaving 1 base not matched to a gene. This CDR3 comprises 13 residues. Germline lookup yields CDR1 SGHRS and CDR2 YFSETQ. The DNA of the CDR3 is TGCGCCAGCAGCCGCGGGGGGGCCTACGAGCAGTACTTC. Its protein product is CASSRGGAYEQYF. The complete variable domain, with remaining parts taken from reference TRBV5-1 and TRBJ2-7, reads KAGVTQTPRYLIKTRGQQVTLSCSPISGHRSVSWYQQTPGQGLQFLFEYFSETQRNKGNFPGRFSGRQFSNSRSEMNVSTLELGDSALYLCASSRGGAYEQYFGPGTRLTVT.

V is TRBV7-6 and J is TRBJ2-5; TRBD1 aligns across 8 bases. This CDR3 region has 15 residues. J gave up 2 bases and V 5 bases, and 7 bases lay outside the gene matches. Germline CDR1 SGHVS, CDR2 FNYEAQ. CDR3 in DNA: TGTGCCAGCAGCCCGGACAGGGCCGTACAAGAGACCCAGTACTTC. Its translation is CASSPDRAVQETQYF.

The chain combines TRBV6-5 with TRBJ2-2; TRBD2 might be the D (5 bases). V lost 2 bases, J lost 6 bases, and 7 bases lay in between. This CDR3 is built from 13 residues. Germline V gene sequence: CDR1 MNHEY, CDR2 SVGAGI. The CDR3, as DNA: TGTGCCAGCAGTTACGGGCGGGCCGGGGAGCTGTTTTTT. Protein sequence: CASSYGRAGELFF.

The chain joins TRBV10-3 to TRBJ2-1; D ambiguous. The CDR3 is 13 amino acids. The germline gives CDR1 ENHRY, CDR2 SYGVKD. With 3 bases removed from V and 8 bases from J, the gap between germline ends came to 11 bases. For the CDR3, the DNA is TGTGCCATCAGTGATTGGCGTGGAGATGAGCAGTTCTTC. It translates to CAISDWRGDEQFF.

V usage is TRBV19 and J usage is TRBJ1-5, with 9 positions matching TRBD1. This CDR3 has 17 residues. Germline trimming cut 4 bases from V and 4 bases from J; bases unmatched to any gene: 11. CDR1 is LNHDA, CDR2 SQIVND, per germline (reference sequence). The DNA for the CDR3 is TGTGCCAGTAGTAAAACCCGTACAGGGGGCGATAATCAGCCCCAGCATTTT. It is translated as CASSKTRTGGDNQPQHF.

V gene TRBV7-7 combines with J gene TRBJ1-4; TRBD1 might be the D (5 bases). The ends were cut back, 5 bases at V and 8 bases at J, with 12 bases in the middle. Germline CDR1 is SSHAT and CDR2 is FNYEAQ (reference sequence). The CDR3 extends over 13 amino acids. CDR3 nucleotides: TGTGCCAGCAGCGCGGACATGAGGGAAAAACTGTTTTTT. It is translated as CASSADMREKLFF.

The chain joins TRBV5-1 to TRBJ2-3; tentative D call: TRBD2 (6 bases). Germline CDR1 SGHRS, CDR2 YFSETQ. V lost 3 bases and J lost 1, with 9 bases in between. CDR3 length equals 14 residues. The CDR3 DNA follows: TGCGCCAGCAGCTGGGACTTAGGCACAGATACGCAGTATTTT. It specifies CASSWDLGTDTQYF.

V usage is TRBV12-5 and J usage is TRBJ1-2; D gene uncertain. CDR3 length: 15 residues. CDR1 and CDR2 from the germline V gene are LGHNT and FRNRAP. The V and J ends lost 4 bases and 8 bases respectively, with 20 bases between them. The CDR3 spells CASGSTIEFLRGYTF. Written as DNA, the CDR3 is TGTGCTAGTGGTTCAACCATCGAGTTCTTGAGGGGCTACACCTTC.